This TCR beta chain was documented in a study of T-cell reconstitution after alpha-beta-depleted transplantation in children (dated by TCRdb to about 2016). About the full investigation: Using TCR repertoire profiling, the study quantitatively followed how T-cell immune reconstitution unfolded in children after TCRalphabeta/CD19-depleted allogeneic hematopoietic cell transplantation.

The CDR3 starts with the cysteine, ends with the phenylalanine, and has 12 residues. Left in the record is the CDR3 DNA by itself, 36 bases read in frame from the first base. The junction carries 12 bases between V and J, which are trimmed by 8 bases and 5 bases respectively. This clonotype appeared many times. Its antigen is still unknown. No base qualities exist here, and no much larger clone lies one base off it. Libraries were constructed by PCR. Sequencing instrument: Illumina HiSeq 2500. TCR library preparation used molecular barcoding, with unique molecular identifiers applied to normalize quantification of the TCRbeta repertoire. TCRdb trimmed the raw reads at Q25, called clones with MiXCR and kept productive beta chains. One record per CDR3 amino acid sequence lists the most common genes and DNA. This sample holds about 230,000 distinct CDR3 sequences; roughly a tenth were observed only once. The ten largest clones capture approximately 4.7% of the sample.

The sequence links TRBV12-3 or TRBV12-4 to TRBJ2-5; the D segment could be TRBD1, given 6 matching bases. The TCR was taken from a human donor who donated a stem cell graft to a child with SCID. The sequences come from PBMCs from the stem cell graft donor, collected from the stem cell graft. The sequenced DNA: TGTGCCAGCGAGGGGGAGCCGGAGACCCAGTACTTC. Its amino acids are CASEGEPETQYF.